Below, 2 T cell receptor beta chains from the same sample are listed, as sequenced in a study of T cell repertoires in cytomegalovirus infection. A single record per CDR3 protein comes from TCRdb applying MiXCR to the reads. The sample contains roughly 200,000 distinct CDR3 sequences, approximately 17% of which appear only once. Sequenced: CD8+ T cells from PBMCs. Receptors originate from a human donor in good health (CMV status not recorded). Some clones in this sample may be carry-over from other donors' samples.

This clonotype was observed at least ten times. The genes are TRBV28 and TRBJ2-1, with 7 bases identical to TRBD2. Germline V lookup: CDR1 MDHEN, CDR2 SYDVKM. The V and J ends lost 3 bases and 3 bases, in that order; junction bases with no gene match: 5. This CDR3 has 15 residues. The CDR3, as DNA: TGTGCCAGCAGTTTGGGAGGGTTCGACTACAATGAGCAGTTCTTC. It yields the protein CASSLGGFDYNEQFF.

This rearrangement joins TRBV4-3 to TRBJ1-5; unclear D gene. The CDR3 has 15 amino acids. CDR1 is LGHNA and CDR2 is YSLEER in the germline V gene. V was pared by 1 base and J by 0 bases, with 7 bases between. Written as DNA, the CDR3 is TGCGCCAGCAGCCAAGCGTTAAATAGCAATCAGCCCCAGCATTTT. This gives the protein CASSQALNSNQPQHF.